This TCR beta chain was sequenced during a study of blood T cell repertoires in COVID-19 (dated by TCRdb to 2020 to 2021). Turning to the overall study: The collaborator samples originated in the United States, Italy and Spain and spanned the acute and convalescent phases of COVID-19. The prospective study material was composed of cDNA or gDNA derived from T cells, B-cell-depleted T cells, or PBMCs. The dataset comprised deeply sampled blood TCRbeta repertoires from subjects exposed to, actively infected with, or recovered from COVID-19. The repertoires were released in a freely available public database intended as a resource for research on the immune response to SARS-CoV-2. The samples were drawn from two sources: the first 160 participants of the ongoing ImmuneRACE study, and 1,200 or so subjects contributed by 6 global collaborators. A de-identified subject ID, COVID-19 status, age in years and sex were almost always included in the sample metadata. Where available, HLA class I and class II types were obtained from metadata supplied by the sample provider rather than from assay-based typing.

The collaborating institutions used their own protocols to collect whole blood in K2EDTA tubes. For TCRbeta analysis, collaborator samples were shipped as frozen whole blood, as isolated PBMCs, or as DNA extracted from either sample type. The immunoSEQ Assay, a bias-controlled multiplex PCR, was used to amplify TCRbeta CDR3 regions from genomic DNA. Regarding the original processing steps: Within the assay, amplification of reference gene primers was used to estimate how many nucleated cells each sample contained. To quantify the absolute abundance of each unique TCRbeta CDR3 rearrangement, sequence reads were collapsed and filtered. For each sample, productive Simpson clonality was calculated as the square root of Simpson's diversity index across productive rearrangements. TCRdb took over this immuneACCESS table, retaining in-frame rearrangements with V and J assigned. Such tables are incomplete; in checked studies, under half of the missing clones stem from an unresolved V gene, and the remainder is unexplained. V, J and clone size derive from that table, while D and trimming were established from the DNA sequence. The sample data list approximately 68,000 clones, and approximately 85% of these were observed just once. In total, the top ten clones hold 30% to 40% of the sample.

Details on this clone: It lacks a known antigen. No per-base quality is available; no much larger clone lies one base away.

The research as a whole found: The amount of clinical and demographic metadata varied by source and participant and was provided uncurated.

For CDR1 and CDR2, the germline V gene lists SGHTA and FQGNSA. Germline trimming amounts to 0 bases on V and 4 bases on J, with 4 as the count of junction bases outside the gene matches. Measured from the cysteine to the phenylalanine, the CDR3 is 16 residues long. Only the CDR3 part of the read is kept: 48 bases, read in frame from the first base. This sequence originates from a woman of 80 years or more with active or convalescent COVID-19. The source material was peripheral blood. The sequence joins TRBV7-2 to TRBJ2-5; 11 bases in the junction line up with TRBD2. The DNA sequence follows: TGTGCCAGCAGCTTAGCTAGCGGGGGGGCCGGAGAGACCCAGTACTTC. This is translated as CASSLASGGAGETQYF.